The present T cell receptor beta chain was sequenced within a study of blood T cell repertoires in COVID-19. Methods used by the authors: Quantification of nucleated cells was approximated via reference gene primer amplification. Clones were read by immunoSEQ multiplex PCR, and TCRdb kept only the in-frame ones, dropping some. V, J and clone size are those of that table, while D and trimming were read from the DNA. The sample shows about 240,000 clones, 83% of them seen only once. Enrollees, roughly 18 to 90 years old, lived in 25 or so US areas. Participants classified as exposed had met a COVID-19 case within 2 weeks before study entry. Specimen: PBMCs or T cells enriched from blood (not recorded which). This receptor was identified in a woman between 40 and 50 years old who had been exposed to COVID-19.

This chain's CDR3 is CASSLRGEQYF. DNA for the CDR3: TGTGCCAGCAGTTTACGAGGGGAGCAGTACTTC. The chain recombines TRBV28 with TRBJ2-7; TRBD2 might be the D (5 bases). V lost 2 bases and J 7 bases, leaving 6 bases between the germline ends. Germline loops: CDR1 MDHEN, CDR2 SYDVKM. This CDR3 has 11 amino acids.